These 25 T cell receptor beta chains were all obtained from the same sample, sequenced in a study of shared clonotypes between healthy human individuals. Libraries were prepared by immunoSEQ multiplex PCR; TCRdb keeps only in-frame clonotypes and omits some of them. This repertoire shows about 2.1 million clones, 85% to 95% found once; its top ten account for about 1.6%. Naive-designated CD8 cells lacked CD45RO, were positively enriched for CCR7, and omitted terminally differentiated effector memory CD45RA+ cells. Sequencing used naive CD8+ T cells from PBMCs. These receptors all stem from a man younger than 30 in good health. Some clones in this sample may be carry-over from other donors' samples.

This chain links TRBV4-1 with TRBJ1-2, with 8 nucleotides matching TRBD1. Germline V gene lookup returns CDR1 MGHRA and CDR2 YSYEKL. The CDR3 contains 16 residues. J lost 2 bases, V lost 1 base, and 6 bases had no gene match. For the CDR3, the DNA is TGCGCCAGCAGCCAAGTCAGGGGGCGGGTAAACTATGGCTACACCTTC. Translation gives CASSQVRGRVNYGYTF.

This clone was observed a handful of times. V is TRBV7-8 and J is TRBJ1-1; TRBD1 might be the D (6 bases). This CDR3 spans 14 amino acids. V was shortened by 5 bases and J by 3 bases, with 13 bases between the two germline ends. Germline loops: CDR1 SGHVS, CDR2 FQNEAQ. The CDR3: CASSPDRGDTEAFF. The CDR3 DNA follows: TGTGCCAGCAGCCCTGATAGGGGGGACACTGAAGCTTTCTTT.

This clone has more than one count but fewer than ten. The V gene is TRBV29-1, the J gene TRBJ1-2; D is ambiguous. CDR1 SQVTM and CDR2 ANQGSEA come from the germline V gene. Trimming removed 4 bases from V and 4 bases from J, with 7 bases in between. The CDR3 length is 11 residues. The CDR3 DNA sequence: TGCAGCGTTGCTCTGGGCTATGGCTACACCTTC. Its protein is CSVALGYGYTF.

The rearrangement links TRBV18 to TRBJ2-7; a weak D match, TRBD2 (6 bases). The V end lost 3 bases, the J end lost 3 bases, and 15 bases lay between the germline ends. The V gene's germline CDR1 is KGHSH and CDR2 LQKENI. The CDR3 has 15 amino acids. The CDR3 nucleotides are TGTGCCAGCTCACCTACGGGGTGGGGGGACTACGAGCAGTACTTC. It is translated as CASSPTGWGDYEQYF. The complete variable domain, with remaining parts taken from reference TRBV18 and TRBJ2-7, reads NAGVMQNPRHLVRRRGQEARLRCSPMKGHSHVYWYRQLPEEGLKFMVYLQKENIIDESGMPKERFSAEFPKEGPSILRIQQVVRGDSAAYFCASSPTGWGDYEQYFGPGTRLTVT.

Note on this clone: One end of the junction varies from germline; a read error may be responsible. The sample holds other DNA sequences that translate to the same CDR3. This rearrangement joins TRBV7-2 to TRBJ2-1, with D possibly being TRBD1 or TRBD2 (5 bases each). This CDR3 spans 15 amino acids. CDR1 SGHTA and CDR2 FQGNSA come from the germline V gene. The CDR3 DNA reads TGCGCCAGCAGCCGCCGAGGACAAGCCTCGGGGGAGCAGTTCTTC. Its protein product is CASSRRGQASGEQFF.

With respect to this clone: The sample contains more than one DNA sequence encoding this CDR3. The J gene is TRBJ2-7, the V gene TRBV27; perhaps TRBD2 as D (5 bases). Trimming took off 3 bases at V and 0 bases at J, with 9 bases between the two ends. This CDR3 spans 14 amino acids. Germline CDR1 and CDR2: MNHEY and SMNVEV (reference sequence). The CDR3 spells CASSFSGNSYEQYF. Written as DNA, the CDR3 is TGTGCCAGCAGTTTTTCGGGGAACTCCTACGAGCAGTACTTC.

The chain recombines TRBV29-1 with TRBJ2-7; 8 nucleotides align to TRBD1. V lost 7 bases to trimming and J lost 4 bases; unmatched junction nucleotides: 9. Germline V CDR1 and CDR2: SQVTM, ANQGSEA. The CDR3 has 13 residues. The CDR3 loop is CSARTGRRYEQYF. The DNA for the CDR3 is TGCAGCGCTCGGACAGGGAGGAGATACGAGCAGTACTTC.

The genes are TRBV7-3 and TRBJ2-1; 9 bases match TRBD1. Per germline, CDR1 SGHTA and CDR2 FQGTGA. This CDR3 is 18 amino acids long. Trimming at V came to 3 bases and at J to 3 bases, leaving 12 bases not matched to a gene. The CDR3 DNA reads as TGTGCCAGCAGCTTTCCGGGACAGGGTCTAGCCTACTACAATGAGCAGTTCTTC. Its protein is CASSFPGQGLAYYNEQFF.

This clone appeared once. This rearrangement joins TRBV6-1 to TRBJ2-7, with D maybe TRBD2 (6 bases). The V end was cut by 6 bases, the J end by 6 bases, with 15 bases between. The CDR3 is 13 residues long. CDR1 is MNHNS and CDR2 is SASEGT in the germline V gene. Here the CDR3 DNA reads TGTGCCAGCAGAGGACCGGGACTCTCCGAGCAGTACTTC. Protein: CASRGPGLSEQYF.

V gene TRBV6-5 combines with J gene TRBJ1-2; no reliable D call. The CDR3 is 15 residues long. With 4 bases removed from V and 2 bases from J, the gap between germline ends came to 14 bases. Germline CDR1 and CDR2: MNHEY and SVGAGI. Here the CDR3 reads CASSFTRPGNYGYTF. The CDR3 coding sequence is TGTGCCAGCAGTTTCACACGTCCGGGAAACTATGGCTACACCTTC.

This sequence joins TRBV18 and TRBJ2-1; possible D gene TRBD2, 5 bases. The germline V gene has CDR1 KGHSH and CDR2 LQKENI. This CDR3 has 16 amino acids. V was pared by 0 bases and J by 4 bases, with 13 bases between. Here the CDR3 reads CASSPPEREKYNEQFF. CDR3 DNA sequence: TGTGCCAGCTCACCACCGGAACGGGAAAAATACAATGAGCAGTTCTTC.

As to this clone: Other nucleotide sequences from this sample produce the same CDR3. The rearrangement uses TRBV27 and TRBJ2-1; 8 bases map to TRBD1. The J segment lost 3 bases and the V segment lost 5 bases, leaving 3 bases of the junction unmatched. The CDR3 spans 14 residues. Germline CDR1 is MNHEY and CDR2 is SMNVEV (reference sequence). CDR3: CASSLTGGYNEQFF. DNA of the CDR3: TGTGCCAGCAGTCTTACAGGGGGCTACAATGAGCAGTTCTTC.

This clone was seen a few times. V gene TRBV5-5 combines with J gene TRBJ1-1; no definite D call. V gave up 4 bases and J gave up 6 bases, with 10 bases separating them. This CDR3 is 12 amino acids long. The germline V gene encodes CDR1 SGHKS and CDR2 YYEKEE (reference sequence). The CDR3 coding sequence is TGTGCCAGCAGCCAAGAGGGCGCTGAAGCTTTCTTT. This translates into CASSQEGAEAFF. Complete variable domain (other parts from reference TRBV5-5 and TRBJ1-1): DAGVTQSPTHLIKTRGQQVTLRCSPISGHKSVSWYQQVLGQGPQFIFQYYEKEERGRGNFPDRFSARQFPNYSSELNVNALLLGDSALYLCASSQEGAEAFFGQGTRLTVV.

V is TRBV29-1 and J is TRBJ2-5, with TRBD2 matching 12 bases. The junction had 6 bases not matched to a gene; V was cut back by 5 bases and J by 2 bases. The CDR3 spans 15 residues. Germline CDR1 SQVTM, CDR2 ANQGSEA. In nucleotides, the CDR3 is TGCAGCGTTTGGACTAGCGGGGATTTACAAGAGACCCAGTACTTC. Amino acid sequence: CSVWTSGDLQETQYF.

The V and J genes are TRBV9 and TRBJ2-3; the match to TRBD2 covers 9 bases. The ends lost 7 bases at V and 4 bases at J; junction bases unmatched: 10. The CDR3 consists of 15 residues. Germline V gene sequence: CDR1 SGDLS, CDR2 YYNGEE. The CDR3 here is CASSGGGRASDTQYF. The CDR3 coding sequence is TGTGCCAGCTCCGGGGGCGGGAGGGCCTCAGATACGCAGTATTTT.

The CDR3 sequence: CASSLLPGTYGYTF. DNA for the CDR3: TGTGCCAGCAGTTTACTGCCAGGGACCTATGGCTACACCTTC. This chain joins TRBV28 and TRBJ1-2; TRBD1 might be the D (5 bases). With 2 bases removed from V and 4 bases from J, the gap between germline ends came to 11 bases. The CDR3 is 14 amino acids. The germline V gene has CDR1 MDHEN and CDR2 SYDVKM.

Details on this clone: This same CDR3 is encoded by further DNA sequences in the sample. The chain has TRBV28 and TRBJ2-7; possibly TRBD2 for D (6 bases). CDR1 and CDR2 from the germline V gene are MDHEN and SYDVKM. This CDR3 is built from 14 residues. V gave up 4 bases and J gave up 2 bases, with 12 bases separating them. The CDR3 nucleotides are TGTGCCAGCAGTTCCCGGGACTCTACCTACGAGCAGTACTTC. Translating it yields CASSSRDSTYEQYF. The full variable domain, its missing parts supplied by reference TRBV28 and TRBJ2-7, is DVKVTQSSRYLVKRTGEKVFLECVQDMDHENMFWYRQDPGLGLRLIYFSYDVKMKEKGDIPEGYSVSREKKERFSLILESASTNQTSMYLCASSSRDSTYEQYFGPGTRLTVT.

The CDR3 is CASSYGRQSHYEQYF. CDR3 coding DNA: TGTGCCAGCAGTTACGGGAGGCAGAGCCACTACGAGCAGTACTTC. This chain links TRBV6-5 with TRBJ2-7; possible D gene TRBD2, 6 bases. The CDR3 is 15 amino acids. V gave up 2 bases and J gave up 3 bases, with 14 bases separating them. Per germline, CDR1 MNHEY and CDR2 SVGAGI.

The rearrangement links TRBV6-5 to TRBJ2-7; TRBD1 aligns across 8 bases. J was trimmed by 4 bases and V by 5 bases; bases with no gene match: 7. CDR3 length: 14 amino acids. Germline V CDR1 and CDR2: MNHEY, SVGAGI. CDR3 protein: CASSLGQAIYEQYF. As DNA, the CDR3 is TGTGCCAGCAGTCTGGGACAGGCGATATACGAGCAGTACTTC.

The chain uses TRBV7-2 and TRBJ2-1, with 10 bases that match TRBD2. The CDR3 runs to 16 residues. CDR1 is SGHTA, CDR2 FQGNSA, per germline. J was trimmed by 1 base and V by 5 bases; bases with no gene match: 5. The CDR3, as DNA: TGTGCCAGCAGCCCACCTAGCGGGAGATCCTACAATGAGCAGTTCTTC. Its protein is CASSPPSGRSYNEQFF.

V gene TRBV4-1 combines with J gene TRBJ2-1; D might be TRBD1 (6 bases). V lost 2 bases, J lost 0 bases, and 8 bases lay in between. CDR1 is MGHRA and CDR2 is YSYEKL in the germline V gene. The CDR3 is 15 residues long. Here the CDR3 reads CASSQWDTSYNEQFF. DNA of the CDR3: TGCGCCAGCAGCCAATGGGACACCTCCTACAATGAGCAGTTCTTC.

The chain is built from TRBV7-8 and TRBJ2-1; tentative D call: TRBD2 (6 bases). This CDR3 region has 15 residues. Trimming pared 1 base from V and 4 bases from J, leaving 11 bases between. From germline, CDR1 is SGHVS and CDR2 FQNEAQ. CDR3 nucleotide sequence: TGTGCCAGCAGCTTAGGTAGCGGCGAATACAATGAGCAGTTCTTC. Amino acids: CASSLGSGEYNEQFF.

The chain combines TRBV7-8 with TRBJ2-7, with 9 bases that match TRBD2. Germline CDR1 SGHVS, CDR2 FQNEAQ. V lost 3 bases and J lost 2; bases outside the gene matches: 5. The CDR3 is made up of 15 amino acids. The CDR3 sequence is CASSFLAGTAYEQYF. CDR3 nucleotide sequence: TGTGCCAGCAGCTTCCTAGCGGGAACTGCCTACGAGCAGTACTTC.

V usage is TRBV19 and J usage is TRBJ1-4, with D perhaps matching TRBD1 (5 bases). Trimming stripped 3 bases from V and 1 base from J, with 12 bases between. Per the germline V gene, CDR1 is LNHDA and CDR2 is SQIVND (reference sequence). The CDR3 loop spans 16 amino acids. CDR3 bases: TGTGCCAGTAGTATCGGGCCGGGGCGAACTAATGAAAAACTGTTTTTT. As protein: CASSIGPGRTNEKLFF.

Turning to this clone: Other DNA sequences in this sample translate to the same CDR3. The chain uses TRBV4-1 and TRBJ1-5; D is unresolved. Trimming shortened V by 1 base and J by 2 bases, and 6 bases separated the two germline ends. The V gene's germline CDR1 is MGHRA and CDR2 YSYEKL. The CDR3 sequence is 14 residues long. The DNA of the CDR3 is TGCGCCAGCAGCCAAGTCTACGGCAATCAGCCCCAGCATTTT. Translated, it gives CASSQVYGNQPQHF.